Included here is one T cell receptor beta chain sequence, with context. The CDR3 length is 15 residues. The V gene lost 3 bases and the J gene lost 6 bases, with 18 bases spanning the gap. CDR1 SEHNR and CDR2 FQNEAQ come from the germline V gene (reference sequence). The protocol was immunoSEQ multiplex PCR, while the TCRdb copy is restricted to in-frame clones and leaves out a portion. Among roughly 200,000 clones listed, roughly 86% were seen once. The data were taken from a study of blood T cell repertoires in COVID-19. Study overall: Italy, Spain and the United States were the sources of the convalescent and acute COVID-19 samples. Nucleic acid was either cDNA or gDNA, and it came from T cells, B-cell-depleted T cells, or PBMCs.

Participants spanned ages about 18 to 100 years and resided in some 22 US areas. This receptor was identified in a woman aged 25 to 39 with acute COVID-19. The chain joins TRBV7-9 to TRBJ2-7; no firm D call. Sequenced material: PBMCs or T cells enriched from blood (not recorded which). CDR3 residues: CASSFLGSLEREQYF. The CDR3 region has the DNA TGTGCCAGCAGCTTCCTTGGTAGCTTGGAGCGCGAGCAGTACTTC.